The 20 T cell receptor beta chains presented below share a single source sample, sequenced in a study of blood T cell repertoires in COVID-19. The protocol was immunoSEQ multiplex PCR, while the TCRdb copy is restricted to in-frame clones and leaves out a portion. The table includes under 250,000 clones, under 90% detected once. The sequencing input was peripheral blood. These receptors originate from a woman older than 75 with acute or convalescent COVID-19.

The genes are TRBV5-1 and TRBJ1-4; weak D call: TRBD1 (5 bases). The CDR3 has 15 residues. Germline V gene lookup returns CDR1 SGHRS and CDR2 YFSETQ. V was trimmed by 0 bases and J by 4 bases, leaving 10 bases between them. CDR3 region: CASSLEGLSNEKLFF. DNA of the CDR3: TGCGCCAGCAGCTTGGAGGGGCTTAGTAATGAAAAACTGTTTTTT.

V gene TRBV5-1 combines with J gene TRBJ1-3; no clear D. The CDR3 length is 16 residues. Germline CDR1 SGHRS, CDR2 YFSETQ. V lost 1 base to trimming and J lost 3 bases, with 14 bases between them. CDR3 sequence reads: CASSLTPPGDGNTIYF. Written as DNA, the CDR3 is TGCGCCAGCAGCTTGACCCCCCCCGGGGATGGAAACACCATATATTTT.

The V call is TRBV7-9, the J call TRBJ2-5; 9 bases fit TRBD1. J lost 10 bases, V lost 5 bases, and 5 bases had no gene match. CDR1 and CDR2 from the germline V gene are SEHNR and FQNEAQ (reference sequence). CDR3 length: 12 residues. The CDR3 loop reads CASSATGGGQYF. The CDR3 DNA sequence: TGTGCCAGCAGCGCAACAGGGGGCGGCCAGTACTTC.

This clone was observed a few times. This sequence joins TRBV27 and TRBJ2-7; 7 bases agree with TRBD1. The junction had 13 bases not matched to a gene; V was cut back by 2 bases and J by 6 bases. The length of the CDR3 is 16 residues. Per germline, CDR1 MNHEY and CDR2 SMNVEV (reference sequence). CDR3 amino acids: CASSLRTGIYSGEQYF. As DNA, the CDR3 is TGTGCCAGCAGTTTAAGGACAGGTATCTACTCCGGCGAGCAGTACTTC.

The chain has TRBV18 and TRBJ2-1; D may be TRBD1 (6 bases). Trimming removed 3 bases from V and 3 bases from J, with 18 bases in between. Germline CDR1 and CDR2: KGHSH and LQKENI. The CDR3 loop spans 17 amino acids. CDR3: CASSPSPGTPLYNEQFF. The CDR3 DNA is TGTGCCAGCTCACCGAGCCCCGGGACACCCCTCTACAATGAGCAGTTCTTC.

The chain carries TRBV2 and TRBJ2-3, with 9 bases fitting TRBD1. Germline loops: CDR1 SNHLY, CDR2 FYNNEI. The CDR3 runs to 15 residues. V dropped 7 bases and J dropped 4; count of bases not matched to a gene: 9. CDR3 coding DNA: TGTGCCAGCACCCAACAGGGGGCGCGCGCAGATACGCAGTATTTT. Its protein is CASTQQGARADTQYF. The whole variable domain, remainder taken from reference TRBV2 and TRBJ2-3, is EPEVTQTPSHQVTQMGQEVILRCVPISNHLYFYWYRQILGQKVEFLVSFYNNEISEKSEIFDDQFSVERPDGSNFTLKIRSTKLEDSAMYFCASTQQGARADTQYFGPGTRLTVL.

The V call is TRBV19, the J call TRBJ1-2; D is possibly TRBD1 (6 bases). The CDR3 is 12 residues long. V was pared by 10 bases and J by 2 bases, with 11 bases between. Germline-derived CDR1 and CDR2 are LNHDA and SQIVND (reference sequence). CDR3 region: CATRTGNYGYTF. In nucleotides, the CDR3 is TGTGCCACGCGCACAGGGAACTATGGCTACACCTTC.

V gene TRBV29-1 combines with J gene TRBJ2-3, with 7 bases fitting TRBD1. The germline gives CDR1 SQVTM, CDR2 ANQGSEA. V gave up 6 bases and J gave up 3 bases; unmatched junction bases: 12. CDR3 length equals 15 residues. The CDR3 loop is CSVLSSGQKTDTQYF. CDR3 DNA sequence: TGCAGCGTCTTGAGTTCGGGACAGAAGACAGATACGCAGTATTTT.

The rearrangement joins TRBV5-6 to TRBJ1-2, with D possibly matching TRBD1 (6 bases). The CDR3 has 15 amino acids. Trimming cost V 5 bases and J 0 bases, with 14 bases left between them. Germline-derived CDR1 and CDR2 are SGHDT and YYEEEE. The CDR3 reads CASRGWTATNYGYTF. The CDR3 bases are TGTGCCAGCAGGGGCTGGACAGCCACTAACTATGGCTACACCTTC. Supplemented by reference TRBV5-6 and TRBJ1-2, the full variable domain reads DAGVTQSPTHLIKTRGQQVTLRCSPKSGHDTVSWYQQALGQGPQFIFQYYEEEERQRGNFPDRFSGHQFPNYSSELNVNALLLGDSALYLCASRGWTATNYGYTFGSGTRLTVV.

This clone was counted only a few times. This chain connects TRBV4-1 to TRBJ2-2; 7 nucleotides agree with TRBD1. V lost 2 bases, J lost 8 bases, and 14 bases stayed unmatched. CDR1 is MGHRA, CDR2 YSYEKL, per germline. The length of the CDR3 is 17 residues. CDR3 sequence (DNA): TGCGCCAGCAGCCAAACGGACAGGCGAAGGAGTAGGGGGGAGCTGTTTTTT. It specifies CASSQTDRRRSRGELFF.

This clone was counted between two and nine times. J is TRBJ1-5 and V is TRBV19; no clear D. Trimming stripped 4 bases from V and 1 base from J, with 14 bases between. Per the germline V gene, CDR1 is LNHDA and CDR2 is SQIVND (reference sequence). CDR3 length: 16 residues. The CDR3 region has the DNA TGTGCCAGTAGTAATTATCTGGGAGGCAGCAATCAGCCCCAGCATTTT. It codes for CASSNYLGGSNQPQHF.

The genes are TRBV19 and TRBJ1-1; 9 bases are a match to TRBD1. Germline assignment: CDR1 LNHDA and CDR2 SQIVND (reference sequence). V lost 4 bases to trimming and J lost 5 bases; unmatched junction nucleotides: 8. The CDR3 is made up of 15 amino acids. CDR3 DNA: TGTGCCAGTAGTACCCACAGGGGGCTGGGGACTGAAGCTTTCTTT. It yields the protein CASSTHRGLGTEAFF. Filled out from reference TRBV19 and TRBJ1-1, the complete variable domain reads DGGITQSPKYLFRKEGQNVTLSCEQNLNHDAMYWYRQDPGQGLRLIYYSQIVNDFQKGDIAEGYSVSREKKESFPLTVTSAQKNPTAFYLCASSTHRGLGTEAFFGQGTRLTVV.

The chain employs TRBV19 and TRBJ1-2; the D gene is possibly TRBD1 (6 bases). This CDR3 is built from 13 residues. CDR1 LNHDA and CDR2 SQIVND come from the germline V gene (reference sequence). The V gene lost 5 bases and the J gene lost 1 base, with 8 bases spanning the gap. The CDR3 loop is CASSRQVNYGYTF. The CDR3 DNA is TGTGCCAGTAGTCGACAGGTTAACTATGGCTACACCTTC.

This chain joins TRBV3-1 (or the pseudogene TRBV3-2) and TRBJ1-2, with a weak D call TRBD1 (5 bases). This CDR3 region has 13 residues. The V end lost 6 bases, the J end lost 5 bases, and 13 bases lay between the germline ends. Germline V gene lookup returns CDR1 LGHDT and CDR2 YNNKEL (reference sequence). The CDR3 nucleotides read TGTGCCAGCAGAGCCGGACAAGATTATGGCTACACCTTC. This translates into CASRAGQDYGYTF.

The rearrangement joins TRBV6-5 to TRBJ2-6, with a possible D match to TRBD1 (5 bases). The CDR3 sequence is 16 residues long. The V gene's germline CDR1 is MNHEY and CDR2 SVGAGI. V was pared by 0 bases and J by 4 bases, with 10 bases between. The CDR3 loop reads CASSYSGVRGANVLTF. The CDR3 DNA is TGTGCCAGCAGTTACTCAGGGGTGCGAGGGGCCAACGTCCTGACTTTC.

A single count supports this clone. The chain is built from TRBV5-1 and TRBJ2-3; maybe TRBD2 (7 bases). Germline CDR1 reads SGHRS; CDR2 reads YFSETQ. The CDR3 has 18 residues. V lost 0 bases and J 1 base, leaving 18 bases between the germline ends. CDR3 coding DNA: TGCGCCAGCAGCTTGGTTCCCGGGGGGCTCGTTCGCACAGATACGCAGTATTTT. This translates into CASSLVPGGLVRTDTQYF.

This clone was observed once. This rearrangement joins TRBV6-5 to TRBJ1-5, with TRBD1 identical over 9 bases. V gave up 5 bases and J gave up 7 bases; unmatched junction bases: 6. This CDR3 is built from 14 residues. Per germline, CDR1 MNHEY and CDR2 SVGAGI. CDR3 sequence (DNA): TGTGCCAGCAGTCGAACAGGGGGCGGGCAGCCCCAGCATTTT. This gives the protein CASSRTGGGQPQHF.

The rearrangement uses TRBV2 and TRBJ2-1; possibly TRBD2 for D (6 bases). Germline V gives CDR1 SNHLY, CDR2 FYNNEI. Trimming took off 1 base at V and 0 bases at J, with 7 bases between the two ends. The CDR3 has 15 residues. This CDR3 reads CASSEDGSSYNEQFF. The CDR3 DNA sequence: TGTGCCAGCAGTGAAGACGGGAGCTCCTACAATGAGCAGTTCTTC.

The rearrangement uses TRBV2 and TRBJ2-2, with TRBD1 matching 10 bases. Germline CDR1 and CDR2: SNHLY and FYNNEI. J was trimmed by 6 bases and V by 6 bases; bases with no gene match: 7. This CDR3 comprises 15 residues. CDR3 amino acids: CASRAGTGAPGELFF. The CDR3 DNA reads as TGTGCCAGCAGGGCCGGGACAGGGGCCCCCGGGGAGCTGTTTTTT. Full variable domain (outside the CDR3, taken from reference TRBV2 and TRBJ2-2): EPEVTQTPSHQVTQMGQEVILRCVPISNHLYFYWYRQILGQKVEFLVSFYNNEISEKSEIFDDQFSVERPDGSNFTLKIRSTKLEDSAMYFCASRAGTGAPGELFFGEGSRLTVL.

This sequence joins TRBV11-3 and TRBJ2-2; 8 positions agree with TRBD1. CDR3 length equals 18 residues. CDR1 is SGHNT and CDR2 is YENEEA in the germline V gene. With 1 base clipped from V and 0 bases from J, the junction kept 7 bases outside the gene matches. CDR3 residues: CASSLAWGQVANTGELFF. The CDR3 bases are TGTGCCAGCAGCTTAGCTTGGGGACAGGTCGCGAACACCGGGGAGCTGTTTTTT.